This T cell receptor beta chain was retrieved from a study of tumor-infiltrating lymphocytes in oesophageal squamous cell carcinoma (dated by TCRdb to about 2016). Its CDR3 holds 15 amino acids, cysteine through phenylalanine. Just the 45-base CDR3 DNA is kept, in frame starting at base 1. The junction shows trimming of 0 bases on V and 0 bases on J, and the gene matches do not reach 2 bases of it. Taken from the germline V gene, the CDR1 and CDR2 loops are SGHTA and FQGTGA. Remarks on this clonotype: The antigen it binds to is not known. The record has no base qualities; no much larger clone is one base away.

Receptors were amplified or captured by PCR. The instrument was an Illumina HiSeq 2000. TCRdb redid the processing of the public reads, applying fastp at Q25 and MiXCR, and retained in-frame beta chains. Rows are combined by CDR3 protein, so each entry shows the most common genes and DNA. This sample holds fewer than 20,000 distinct CDR3 sequences; around 50% were observed only once. The ten largest make up roughly 34% of the sample. Here the chain combines TRBV7-3 and TRBJ2-7; the central 7 bases match TRBD2. The source of this sequence is a female donor with esophageal squamous cell carcinoma. The source material was esophageal tumor tissue. The sequenced DNA is TGTGCCAGCAGCTTAACGGGAGGGAACTCCTACGAGCAGTACTTC. It codes for CASSLTGGNSYEQYF.